These T cell receptor beta chains were read from a single sample in a study of cytomegalovirus exposure and HLA in healthy donors. The assay was immunoSEQ multiplex PCR, and TCRdb's table has in-frame clones only and misses some. This table has 250,000 to 400,000 clones, 87% appearing once. Specimen: PBMCs. All receptors come from a woman younger than 45 in good health and CMV-seropositive. CDR3s include the opening cysteine and the closing phenylalanine or tryptophan. The D gene is left open where the match is weak. Size tells how often a clone was seen (once, few, many) or the class of an expanded clone, and some rows leave it out.

NA	TRBV10-3	NA	14	TRBJ2-7	TGTGCCATCAGTGAGACATCCCTGTCCTACGAGCAGTACTTC	CAISETSLSYEQYF
NA	TRBV2	NA	13	TRBJ1-1	TGTGCCAGCAGGAGGACAGTGAACACTGAAGCTTTCTTT	CASRRTVNTEAFF
TRBD1	TRBV28	few	13	TRBJ2-7	TGTGCCAGCAGTCCGACAGGGCCATACGAGCAGTACTTC	CASSPTGPYEQYF
NA	TRBV20-1	few	11	TRBJ1-1	TGCAGTGCAATGGGGGTTTGGGAAGCTTTCTTT	CSAMGVWEAFF
NA	TRBV5-1	NA	15	TRBJ1-2	TGCGCCAGCAGCTTGGGCCAGGGATCAAACTATGGCTACACCTTC	CASSLGQGSNYGYTF
TRBD1	TRBV27	once	13	TRBJ2-7	TGTGCCAGCAGTAAGGACAGGCAATACGAGCAGTACTTC	CASSKDRQYEQYF
TRBD1	TRBV5-1	NA	12	TRBJ1-4	TGCGCCAGCAGCGTTAGACCGGGACAGCTCTTTTTT	CASSVRPGQLFF
TRBD2	TRBV5-4	NA	16	TRBJ2-3	TGTGCCAGCAGCTTGCCAAGCGGGAGAGGGTCAGATACGCAGTATTTT	CASSLPSGRGSDTQYF
NA	TRBV4-1	NA	14	TRBJ1-2	TGCGCCAGCAGCCAAGAGGCGAAGAGTGATGGCTACACCTTC	CASSQEAKSDGYTF
TRBD1	TRBV2	NA	16	TRBJ2-1	TGTGCCAGCAGTGGGAGGACAGGGGCGACCTACAATGAGCAGTTCTTC	CASSGRTGATYNEQFF